A selection of T cell receptor beta chains follows, all from one sample in a study of shared clonotypes between healthy human individuals. TCRdb keeps only in-frame clones here, not all; method: immunoSEQ multiplex PCR. Among almost 750,000 clones listed, 55% to 80% were seen once. The sequenced sample consisted of memory CD4+ T cells sorted from blood. Every receptor here comes from a woman in her thirties in good health. Both conserved end residues are part of each CDR3. The D gene is left open where the match is weak. The listing skips clone size in some rows; elsewhere it reads once, few, many or a size class.

cdr3_aa,cdr3_nt,j_call,d_call,cdr3_length,v_call,clone_size
CASSSEDRGFYEQYF,TGCGCCAGCAGCTCCGAGGACAGGGGGTTCTACGAGCAGTACTTC,TRBJ2-7,TRBD1,15,TRBV10-2,.
CASSPLGQNTGELFF,TGTGCCAGCAGTCCACTGGGGCAGAACACCGGGGAGCTGTTTTTT,TRBJ2-2,.,15,TRBV7-7,.
CASSPRGTSGYNEQFF,TGTGCCAGCAGTCCCCGGGGGACTAGCGGATACAATGAGCAGTTCTTC,TRBJ2-1,TRBD2,16,TRBV5-4,.
CASSEDRGLLTIYF,TGCGCCAGCAGTGAGGACAGGGGACTTCTCACCATATATTTT,TRBJ1-3,TRBD1,14,TRBV10-2,many
CASSLGQGIFYEQYF,TGTGCCAGCAGCTTGGGACAGGGGATATTTTACGAGCAGTACTTC,TRBJ2-7,TRBD1,15,TRBV11-3,many
CASSLNEDTEAFF,TGCGCCAGCAGCTTGAACGAGGACACTGAAGCTTTCTTT,TRBJ1-1,.,13,TRBV5-1,many
CASSSSSGQTYEQYF,TGTGCCAGCAGCTCCAGTAGTGGTCAGACCTACGAGCAGTACTTC,TRBJ2-7,.,15,TRBV5-4,many
CASSLQTELWNQPQHF,TGTGCCAGCAGTTTGCAGACAGAACTCTGGAATCAGCCCCAGCATTTT,TRBJ1-5,.,16,TRBV27,.
CASSSHSSGNTIYF,TGTGCCAGCAGCTCCCACAGCTCTGGAAACACCATATATTTT,TRBJ1-3,.,14,TRBV7-2,.
CASSSGTGVETQYF,TGTGCCAGCAGCTCAGGGACGGGGGTGGAGACCCAGTACTTC,TRBJ2-5,.,14,TRBV7-6,.
CASRIIIEEKLFF,TGTGCCAGCAGAATAATTATAGAGGAAAAACTGTTTTTT,TRBJ1-4,.,13,TRBV2,.
CASSVGQGPYNEQFF,TGTGCCAGCAGCGTAGGACAGGGCCCTTACAATGAGCAGTTCTTC,TRBJ2-1,TRBD1,15,TRBV6-4,many
CASSDLAGSGANVLTF,TGTGCCAGCAGTGACTTAGCGGGATCTGGGGCCAACGTCCTGACTTTC,TRBJ2-6,TRBD2,16,TRBV28,.
CASSRVGYYNEQFF,TGTGCCAGCAGCAGGGTGGGGTACTACAATGAGCAGTTCTTC,TRBJ2-1,.,14,TRBV6-5,.
CASSFPGPMEYEQYF,TGTGCCAGCAGTTTCCCGGGTCCTATGGAGTACGAGCAGTACTTC,TRBJ2-7,.,15,TRBV28,.
CASSPKTSGNYNEQFF,TGTGCCAGCAGTCCGAAGACTAGCGGGAACTACAATGAGCAGTTCTTC,TRBJ2-1,TRBD2,16,TRBV27,few
CASSLRAGVGSADTQYF,TGCGCCAGCAGCTTGAGGGCCGGGGTGGGGTCCGCAGATACGCAGTATTTT,TRBJ2-3,.,17,TRBV5-1,many
CASSLNSAQQFF,TGTGCCAGCAGCTTGAACAGCGCCCAGCAGTTCTTC,TRBJ2-1,.,12,TRBV5-6,.
CASRDGGEWDYGYTF,TGCGCCAGCAGGGATGGCGGGGAATGGGACTATGGCTACACCTTC,TRBJ1-2,.,15,TRBV5-1,.
CASGGGMATNEKLFF,TGTGCCAGCGGGGGGGGAATGGCAACTAATGAAAAACTGTTTTTT,TRBJ1-4,.,15,TRBV28,.
CASQASPQDYEQYF,TGCGCCAGCCAAGCGTCCCCACAAGACTACGAGCAGTACTTC,TRBJ2-7,.,14,TRBV5-1,.
CASREQRAGELFF,TGTGCCAGCCGGGAACAGAGGGCCGGGGAGCTGTTTTTT,TRBJ2-2,.,13,TRBV28,few
CASSLSGALNTEAFF,TGTGCCAGCAGTTTATCGGGGGCCCTGAACACTGAAGCTTTCTTT,TRBJ1-1,.,15,TRBV27,.
CASSSDRVGNTIYF,TGTGCCAGCAGCTCAGACAGGGTGGGAAACACCATATATTTT,TRBJ1-3,TRBD1,14,TRBV11-2,.
CASSQELKHLYQETQYF,TGTGCCAGCAGCCAAGAGTTAAAACATCTGTACCAAGAGACCCAGTACTTC,TRBJ2-5,.,17,TRBV4-2,once
CASSLGVLGYEQYF,TGCGCCAGCAGCTTGGGGGTACTGGGGTACGAGCAGTACTTC,TRBJ2-7,.,14,TRBV5-1,.
CASSNTASSGNTIYF,TGTGCCAGTAGTAATACCGCGTCCTCTGGAAACACCATATATTTT,TRBJ1-3,.,15,TRBV19,few
CASSKGTSYEQYF,TGTGCCAGCAGCAAGGGGACTAGCTACGAGCAGTACTTC,TRBJ2-7,TRBD2,13,TRBV6-1,.
CASSLAAGTGRETQYF,TGTGCCAGCAGCTTAGCCGCCGGGACAGGGAGGGAGACCCAGTACTTC,TRBJ2-5,TRBD1,16,TRBV11-2,.
CASSLVDSRNTEAFF,TGCGCCAGCAGCTTGGTAGACTCCAGGAACACTGAAGCTTTCTTT,TRBJ1-1,.,15,TRBV5-1,.
CSVVYRTEVGDTQYF,TGCAGCGTTGTTTACCGAACCGAGGTGGGAGATACGCAGTATTTT,TRBJ2-3,.,15,TRBV29-1,.
CASKAGTWGGNQPQHF,TGTGCCAGCAAGGCGGGGACCTGGGGTGGCAATCAGCCCCAGCATTTT,TRBJ1-5,.,16,TRBV27,.
CASSLGGLAGVYEQYF,TGTGCCAGCAGCCTCGGGGGACTAGCGGGAGTGTACGAGCAGTACTTC,TRBJ2-7,TRBD2,16,TRBV5-6,.
CASSPARTGGADTQYF,TGTGCCAGCTCACCGGCTCGCACAGGGGGGGCAGATACGCAGTATTTT,TRBJ2-3,.,16,TRBV18,few
CAISESVFGRGEQYF,TGTGCCATCAGTGAGTCGGTCTTTGGGCGTGGGGAGCAGTACTTC,TRBJ2-7,.,15,TRBV10-3,.
CASSFGSASYEQYF,TGTGCCAGCAGCTTTGGATCTGCCTCCTACGAGCAGTACTTC,TRBJ2-7,.,14,TRBV11-2,.
CASSAEGTSGSDTQYF,TGTGCCAGCAGCGCCGAGGGGACTAGCGGGAGTGATACGCAGTATTTT,TRBJ2-3,TRBD2,16,TRBV5-4,.
CASSERSGLSYNEQFF,TGTGCCAGCAGTGAAAGGAGCGGGCTCTCCTACAATGAGCAGTTCTTC,TRBJ2-1,.,16,TRBV28,.
CASSEGSNGYNEQFF,TGCGCCAGCAGTGAGGGGAGTAACGGATACAATGAGCAGTTCTTC,TRBJ2-1,.,15,TRBV10-1,.
CASRLPSAGGLETQYF,TGTGCCAGCAGACTACCGTCGGCAGGGGGATTGGAGACCCAGTACTTC,TRBJ2-5,TRBD1,16,TRBV28,.
CASSPKFIDPNEKLFF,TGTGCCAGCAGTCCCAAATTTATTGATCCTAATGAAAAACTGTTTTTT,TRBJ1-4,.,16,TRBV27,.
CASSHAGQGDYGYTF,TGCGCCAGCAGCCATGCGGGACAGGGGGACTATGGCTACACCTTC,TRBJ1-2,TRBD1,15,TRBV4-1,few
CASSQGFVGFGNQPQHF,TGCGCCAGCAGCCAAGGGTTCGTAGGGTTTGGCAATCAGCCCCAGCATTTT,TRBJ1-5,.,17,TRBV4-1,.
CASSPVTGELFF,TGTGCCAGCAGCCCGGTTACCGGGGAGCTGTTTTTT,TRBJ2-2,.,12,TRBV11-2,.
CASSDNTEAFF,TGTGCCAGCAGCGATAACACTGAAGCTTTCTTT,TRBJ1-1,.,11,TRBV6-5,few
CASSHSGWTLSTDTQYF,TGCGCCAGCAGCCATAGCGGGTGGACTCTGAGCACAGATACGCAGTATTTT,TRBJ2-3,TRBD2,17,TRBV4-1,.
CASSSDSGTGGYNEQFF,TGTGCCAGTAGTTCGGATTCCGGGACGGGTGGCTACAATGAGCAGTTCTTC,TRBJ2-1,.,17,TRBV19,few